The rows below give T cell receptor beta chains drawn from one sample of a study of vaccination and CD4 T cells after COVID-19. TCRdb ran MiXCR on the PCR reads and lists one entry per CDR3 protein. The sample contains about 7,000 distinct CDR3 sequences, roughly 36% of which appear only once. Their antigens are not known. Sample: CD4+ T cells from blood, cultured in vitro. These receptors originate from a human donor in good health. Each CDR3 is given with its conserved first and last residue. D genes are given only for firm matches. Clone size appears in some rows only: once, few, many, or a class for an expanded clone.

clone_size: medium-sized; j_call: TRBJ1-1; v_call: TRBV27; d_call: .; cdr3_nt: TGTGCCAGCAGTCTCCGTCTACCCTACACTGAAGCTTTCTTT; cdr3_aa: CASSLRLPYTEAFF
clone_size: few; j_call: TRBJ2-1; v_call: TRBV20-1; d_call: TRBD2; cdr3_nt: TGCAGTGCTAGAGATGCCGTTTCTAGCGGGGGGGCGGAGGGAGCCTACAATGAGCAGTTCTTC; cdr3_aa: CSARDAVSSGGAEGAYNEQFF
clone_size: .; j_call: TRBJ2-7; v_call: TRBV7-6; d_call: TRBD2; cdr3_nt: TGTGCCAGCAGCGGCGGGGGGGACGAGCAGTACTTC; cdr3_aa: CASSGGGDEQYF
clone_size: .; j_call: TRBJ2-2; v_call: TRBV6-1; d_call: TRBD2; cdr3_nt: TGTGCCAGCAGTGGAAATAGCGGGGTGAACACCGGGGAGCTGTTTTTT; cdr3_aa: CASSGNSGVNTGELFF
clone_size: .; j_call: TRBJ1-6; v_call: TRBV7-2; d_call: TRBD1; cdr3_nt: TGTGCCAGCAGCCGCACCGCGGACAGGGGTACACCCCTCCACTTT; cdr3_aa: CASSRTADRGTPLHF
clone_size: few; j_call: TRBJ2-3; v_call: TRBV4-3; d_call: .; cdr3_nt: TGCGCCAGCAGCCAAGATTTACTGGGGGGAGGCACAGATACGCAGTATTTT; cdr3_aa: CASSQDLLGGGTDTQYF
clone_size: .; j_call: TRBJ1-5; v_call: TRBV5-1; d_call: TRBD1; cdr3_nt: TGCGCCAGCAGGTTGACAGGGGATCAGCCCCAGCATTTT; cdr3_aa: CASRLTGDQPQHF
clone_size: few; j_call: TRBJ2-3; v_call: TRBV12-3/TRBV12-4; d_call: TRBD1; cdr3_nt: TGTGCCAGCAGCCCCGGACAGGCTAGCACAGATACGCAGTATTTT; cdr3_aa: CASSPGQASTDTQYF
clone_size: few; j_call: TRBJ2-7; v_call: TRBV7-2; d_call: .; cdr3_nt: TGTGCCAGCAGGAAAGACAGGGAGCAGTACTTC; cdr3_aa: CASRKDREQYF
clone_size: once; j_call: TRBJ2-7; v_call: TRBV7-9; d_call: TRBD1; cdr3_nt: TGTGCCAGCAGCTCGGCCGGGACAGGGGGCTACGAGCAGTACTTC; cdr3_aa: CASSSAGTGGYEQYF
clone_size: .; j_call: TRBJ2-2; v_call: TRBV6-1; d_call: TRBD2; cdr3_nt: TGTGCCAGCAGTGAAGTCTGGGGACTAGCGCCGAACACCGGGGAGCTGTTTTTT; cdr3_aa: CASSEVWGLAPNTGELFF
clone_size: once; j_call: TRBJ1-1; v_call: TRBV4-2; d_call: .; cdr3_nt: TGTGCCAGCAGCACCCACGGGCGTACGAACACTGAAGCTTTCTTT; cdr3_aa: CASSTHGRTNTEAFF
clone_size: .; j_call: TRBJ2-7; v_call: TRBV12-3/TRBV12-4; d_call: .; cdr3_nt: TGTGCCAGCAGCCTAGGTGGGGTCTCCTACGAGCAGTACTTC; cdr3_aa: CASSLGGVSYEQYF
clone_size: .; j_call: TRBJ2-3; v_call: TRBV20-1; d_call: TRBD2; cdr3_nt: TGCAGTACTCCGCGGGGGGGCCCCCCAGATACGCAGTATTTT; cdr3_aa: CSTPRGGPPDTQYF
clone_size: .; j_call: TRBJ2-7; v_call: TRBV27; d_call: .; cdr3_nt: TGTGCCAGCAGTGGGGACCGATCGTCGATTAGCTACGAGCAGTACTTC; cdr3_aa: CASSGDRSSISYEQYF
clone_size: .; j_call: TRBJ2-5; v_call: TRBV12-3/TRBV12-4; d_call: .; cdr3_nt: TGTGCCAGCAGTTACGGATGGGGGGCGCAGGGGGAGACCCAGTACTTC; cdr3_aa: CASSYGWGAQGETQYF
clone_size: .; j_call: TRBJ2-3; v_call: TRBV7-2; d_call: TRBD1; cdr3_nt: TGTGCCAGCAGCTCAGGACAGGGGGTGGGAGATACGCAGTATTTT; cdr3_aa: CASSSGQGVGDTQYF
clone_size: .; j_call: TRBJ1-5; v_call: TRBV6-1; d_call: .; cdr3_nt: TGTGCCACCAGGGATGGGAGCAATCAGCCCCAGCATTTT; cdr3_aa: CATRDGSNQPQHF
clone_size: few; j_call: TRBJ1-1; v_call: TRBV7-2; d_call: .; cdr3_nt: TGTGCCAGCAGCTACCCCAAAGGGAGCACTGAAGCTTTCTTT; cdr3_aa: CASSYPKGSTEAFF
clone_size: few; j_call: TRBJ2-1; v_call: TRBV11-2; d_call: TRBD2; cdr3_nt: TGTGCCAGCAGCTCCGGGGGGGCCGATTACAATGAGCAGTTCTTC; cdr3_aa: CASSSGGADYNEQFF
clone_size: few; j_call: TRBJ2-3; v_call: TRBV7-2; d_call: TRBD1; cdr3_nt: TGTGCCAGCAGCGCCGACAGGGGCAGGACAGATACGCAGTATTTT; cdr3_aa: CASSADRGRTDTQYF
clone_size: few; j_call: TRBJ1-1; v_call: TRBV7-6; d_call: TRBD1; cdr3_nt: TGTGCCAGCAGCGTTAAAGGACAGGGGGCCTGGACTGAAGCTTTCTTT; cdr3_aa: CASSVKGQGAWTEAFF
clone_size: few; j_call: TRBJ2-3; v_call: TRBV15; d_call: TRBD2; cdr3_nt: TGTGCCACCAGCAGCAGACTAGCCGATACGCAGTATTTT; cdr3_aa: CATSSRLADTQYF
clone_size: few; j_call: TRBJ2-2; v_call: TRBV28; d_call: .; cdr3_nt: TGTGCCAGCAGATTCACGGGGACCGGGGAGCTGTTTTTT; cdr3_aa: CASRFTGTGELFF
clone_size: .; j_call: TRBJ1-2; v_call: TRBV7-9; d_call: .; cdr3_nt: TGTGCCAGCAGCTTAGGGGGGACGACAGGAGAGGGCTACACCTTC; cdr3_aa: CASSLGGTTGEGYTF
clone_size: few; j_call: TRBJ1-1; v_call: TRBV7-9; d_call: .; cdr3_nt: TGTGCCAGCAGCTTACCCCTCAGGGAGGGCACTGAAGCTTTCTTT; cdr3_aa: CASSLPLREGTEAFF
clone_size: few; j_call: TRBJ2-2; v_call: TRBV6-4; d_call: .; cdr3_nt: TGTGCCAGCAGTGCGAGCGGTCTAAATACCGGGGAGCTGTTTTTT; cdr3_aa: CASSASGLNTGELFF
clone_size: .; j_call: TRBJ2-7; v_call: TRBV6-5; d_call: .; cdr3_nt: TGTGCCAGCAGTTACTCGGGGGACTCCTCCTACGAGCAGTACTTC; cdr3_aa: CASSYSGDSSYEQYF
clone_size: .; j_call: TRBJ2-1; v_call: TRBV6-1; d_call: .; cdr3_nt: TGTGCCAGCAGCCCGGGACCAAATTTCTCCTACAATGAGCAGTTCTTC; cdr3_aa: CASSPGPNFSYNEQFF
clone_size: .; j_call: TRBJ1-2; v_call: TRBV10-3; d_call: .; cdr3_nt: TGTGCCATCCGGAGGGAGGAGTATGGCTACACCTTC; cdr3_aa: CAIRREEYGYTF
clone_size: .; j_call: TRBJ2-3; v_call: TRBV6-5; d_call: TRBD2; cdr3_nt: TGTGCCAGCAGTTACCCGCTTCTTGTGGCGGGAGGCGCAGATACGCAGTATTTT; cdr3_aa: CASSYPLLVAGGADTQYF
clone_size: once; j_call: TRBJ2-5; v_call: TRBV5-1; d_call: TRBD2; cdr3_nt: TGCGCCAGCAGCGTCTCTAGCGGCGGGGAGACCCAGTACTTC; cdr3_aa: CASSVSSGGETQYF
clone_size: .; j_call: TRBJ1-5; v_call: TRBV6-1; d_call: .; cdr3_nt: TGTGCCAGCAGGGGGGCCCCCATAGGGCAGCCCCAGCATTTT; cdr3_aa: CASRGAPIGQPQHF
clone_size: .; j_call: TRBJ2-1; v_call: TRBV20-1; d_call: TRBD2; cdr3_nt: TGCAGTGCCCTAGCGGGAGCCAACTACAATGAGCAGTTCTTC; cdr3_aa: CSALAGANYNEQFF
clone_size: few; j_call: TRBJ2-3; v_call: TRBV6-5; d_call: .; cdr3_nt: TGTGCCAGCAGTTACGGAAGGGGGACATCGCTAGGTGATACGCAGTATTTT; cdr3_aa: CASSYGRGTSLGDTQYF
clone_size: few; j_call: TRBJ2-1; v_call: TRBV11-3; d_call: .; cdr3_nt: TGTGCCAGCAGCTTACGGACGAGGGTCTCCTACAATGAGCAGTTCTTC; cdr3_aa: CASSLRTRVSYNEQFF
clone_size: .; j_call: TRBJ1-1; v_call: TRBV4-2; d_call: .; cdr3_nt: TGTGCCAGCAGCCACCAGGGAAGGAGGCCTTCTGAAGCTTTCTTT; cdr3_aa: CASSHQGRRPSEAFF
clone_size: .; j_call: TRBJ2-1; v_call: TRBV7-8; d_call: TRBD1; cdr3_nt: TGTGCCAGCAGGGACAGGGCCAGCTCCTACGATGAGCAGTTCTTC; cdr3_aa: CASRDRASSYDEQFF
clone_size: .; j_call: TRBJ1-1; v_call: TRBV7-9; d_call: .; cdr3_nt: TGTGCCAGCAGCTCAGTTTCATTGAACACTGAAGCTTTCTTT; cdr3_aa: CASSSVSLNTEAFF
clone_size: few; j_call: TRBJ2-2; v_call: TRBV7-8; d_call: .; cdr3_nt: TGTGCCAGCAGCTTACTAGCGCGCACCGGGGAGCTGTTTTTT; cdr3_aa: CASSLLARTGELFF
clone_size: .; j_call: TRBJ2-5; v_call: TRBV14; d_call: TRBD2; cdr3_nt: TGTGCCTGCCCCGAGGGAGACAAAAGCGGGAGGGCCGGGACCCAGTACTTC; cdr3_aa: CACPEGDKSGRAGTQYF
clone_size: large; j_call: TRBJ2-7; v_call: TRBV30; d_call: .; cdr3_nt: TGTGCCCGGGACGGGGACTCCTACGAGCAGTACTTC; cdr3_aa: CARDGDSYEQYF
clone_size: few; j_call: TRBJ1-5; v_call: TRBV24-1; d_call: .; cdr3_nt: TGTGCCACCAGGGCTGGGGGGAACAATCAGCCCCAGCATTTT; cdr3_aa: CATRAGGNNQPQHF
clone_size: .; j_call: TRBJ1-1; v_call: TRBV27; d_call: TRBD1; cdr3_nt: TGTGCCAGCAGGACAGGGAGTAGCGGCACTGAAGCTTTCTTT; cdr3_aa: CASRTGSSGTEAFF
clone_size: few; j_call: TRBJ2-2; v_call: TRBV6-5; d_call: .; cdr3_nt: TGTGCCAGCAGTTCGTCAAGGAACACCGGGGAGCTGTTTTTT; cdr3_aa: CASSSSRNTGELFF
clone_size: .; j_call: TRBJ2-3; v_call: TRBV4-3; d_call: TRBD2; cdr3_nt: TGCGCCAGCAGCCAAGACCCGACTAGCGGGACTAGCACAGATACGCAGTATTTT; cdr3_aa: CASSQDPTSGTSTDTQYF
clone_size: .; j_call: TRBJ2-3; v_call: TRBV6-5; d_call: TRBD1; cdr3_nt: TGTGCCAGCAGTTACAGTCGGACAGGGAGACATACGCAGTATTTT; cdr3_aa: CASSYSRTGRHTQYF
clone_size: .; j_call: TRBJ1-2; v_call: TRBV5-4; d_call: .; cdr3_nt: TGTGCCAGCAGCTTGGGCAGAAAAGCTAACTATGGCTACACCTTC; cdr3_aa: CASSLGRKANYGYTF
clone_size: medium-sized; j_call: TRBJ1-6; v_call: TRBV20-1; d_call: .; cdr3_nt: TGCAGTGCTAGACCCGGGACGCGTAATTCACCCCTCCACTTT; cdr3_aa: CSARPGTRNSPLHF
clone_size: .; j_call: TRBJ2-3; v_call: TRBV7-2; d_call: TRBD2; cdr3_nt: TGTGCCAGCAGCTTTGGACTAGCGGGGGGTGCAGATACGCAGTATTTT; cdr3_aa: CASSFGLAGGADTQYF
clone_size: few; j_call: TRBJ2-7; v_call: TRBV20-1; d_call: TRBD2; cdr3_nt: TGCAGTGCTAGACCTAGCGGGACCAGCGAGCAGTACTTC; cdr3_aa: CSARPSGTSEQYF
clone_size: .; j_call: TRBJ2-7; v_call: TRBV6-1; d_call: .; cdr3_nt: TGTGCCAGCAGTGAACGCGGTGGCATACCCTACGAGCAGTACTTC; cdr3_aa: CASSERGGIPYEQYF
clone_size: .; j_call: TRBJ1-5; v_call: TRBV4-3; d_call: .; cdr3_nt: TGCGCCAGGTCCTCGAGGCGGGTAAGCAATCAGCCCCAGCATTTT; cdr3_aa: CARSSRRVSNQPQHF
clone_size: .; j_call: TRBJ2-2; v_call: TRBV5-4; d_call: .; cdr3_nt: TGTGCCAGCAGCTTGGAGAGGGGGGCCCACACCGGGGAGCTGTTTTTT; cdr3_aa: CASSLERGAHTGELFF
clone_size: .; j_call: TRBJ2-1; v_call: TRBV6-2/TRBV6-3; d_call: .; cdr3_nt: TGTGCCAGCAGTGATGCCGGGGTGGAGCAGTTCTTC; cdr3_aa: CASSDAGVEQFF
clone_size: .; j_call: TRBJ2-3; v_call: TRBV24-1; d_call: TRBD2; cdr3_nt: TGTGCCACCTCCGAAGCGGGACCTAGCACAGATACGCAGTATTTT; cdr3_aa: CATSEAGPSTDTQYF
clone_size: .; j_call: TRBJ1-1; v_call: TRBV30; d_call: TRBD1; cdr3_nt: TGTGCCTGGACCGGGACAGTCGGGACTGAAGCTTTCTTT; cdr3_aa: CAWTGTVGTEAFF
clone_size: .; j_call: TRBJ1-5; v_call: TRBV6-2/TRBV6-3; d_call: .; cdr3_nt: TGTGCCAGCAAGCCCTTGGGGGGGGATAGCAATCAGCCCCAGCATTTT; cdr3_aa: CASKPLGGDSNQPQHF
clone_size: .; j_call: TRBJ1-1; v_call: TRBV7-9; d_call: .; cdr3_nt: TGTGCCAGCAGCTTCAGGGTTGAGACTGAAGCTTTCTTT; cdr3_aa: CASSFRVETEAFF